This TCR beta chain comes out of a study of blood T cell repertoires in COVID-19. Across the study: Material from acute and convalescent COVID-19 was sourced from the United States, Italy and Spain. Sample material is recorded as cDNA or gDNA derived from T cells, B-cell-depleted T cells, or PBMCs.

Assay used: immunoSEQ multiplex PCR; TCRdb lists only in-frame clones, some missing. This table has around 270,000 clones, about 89% appearing once. Per germline, CDR1 LGHNA and CDR2 YSLEER. The CDR3 covers 18 residues. Germline trimming cut 2 bases from V and 3 bases from J; bases unmatched to any gene: 12. The rearrangement links TRBV4-3 to TRBJ1-5; the match to TRBD1 covers 8 bases. The clonotype comes from a man aged 35 to 55 who had recovered from COVID-19. Input material: peripheral blood. In nucleotides, the CDR3 is TGCGCCAGCAGCCAATTGGACAGGGCGCTAGCGCCCAATCAGCCCCAGCATTTT. Protein product: CASSQLDRALAPNQPQHF.